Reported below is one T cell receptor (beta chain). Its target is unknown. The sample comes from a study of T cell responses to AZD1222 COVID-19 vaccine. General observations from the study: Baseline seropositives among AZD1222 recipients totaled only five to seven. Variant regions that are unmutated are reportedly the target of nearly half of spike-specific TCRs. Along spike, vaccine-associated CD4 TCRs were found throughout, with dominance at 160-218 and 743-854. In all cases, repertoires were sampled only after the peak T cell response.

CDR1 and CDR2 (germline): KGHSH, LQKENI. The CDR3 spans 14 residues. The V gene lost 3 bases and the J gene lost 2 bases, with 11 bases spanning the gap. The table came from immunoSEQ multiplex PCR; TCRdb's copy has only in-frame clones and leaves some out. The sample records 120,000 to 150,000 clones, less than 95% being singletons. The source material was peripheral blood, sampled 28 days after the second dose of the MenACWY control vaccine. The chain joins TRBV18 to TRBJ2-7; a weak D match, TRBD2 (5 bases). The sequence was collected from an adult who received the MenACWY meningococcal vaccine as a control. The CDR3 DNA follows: TGTGCCAGCTCACCGGCGGGCCGCCCCTACGAGCAGTACTTC. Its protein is CASSPAGRPYEQYF.